These T cell receptor beta chains were read from a single sample in a study of T-cell reconstitution after alpha-beta-depleted transplantation in children. TCRdb ran MiXCR on the PCR reads and lists one entry per CDR3 protein. The table has about 640,000 distinct CDR3 sequences, over 15% seen once. Material: PBMCs from the stem cell graft donor, obtained from the stem cell graft. These receptors were obtained from a human donor who donated a stem cell graft to a child with acute myeloid leukemia. Each CDR3 is given with its conserved first and last residue.

length: 15
J: TRBJ2-5
V: TRBV9
CDR3: CASSMTSYPQETQYF

length: 15
J: TRBJ1-2
V: TRBV5-1
CDR3: CASSLDRPPNYGYTF

length: 11
J: TRBJ2-2
V: TRBV29-1
CDR3: CSVADPGELFF

length: 15
J: TRBJ1-5
V: TRBV5-1
CDR3: CASRQGHGPNQPQHF

length: 15
J: TRBJ2-1
V: TRBV6-1
CDR3: CASSESSGTPHEQFF

length: 14
J: TRBJ1-3
V: TRBV21-1
CDR3: CASSRLGPGNTIYF

length: 16
J: TRBJ1-5
V: TRBV6-2/TRBV6-3
CDR3: CASSRGIDSFYQPQHF

length: 12
J: TRBJ2-2
V: TRBV20-1
CDR3: CSAVRDTGELFF

length: 14
J: TRBJ1-1
V: TRBV5-1
CDR3: CASSQTGLNTEAFF

length: 16
J: TRBJ2-4
V: TRBV20-1
CDR3: CSAPPRGGVAKNIQYF

length: 11
J: TRBJ1-1
V: TRBV24-1
CDR3: CATSEEIGAFF

length: 12
J: TRBJ1-1
V: TRBV20-1
CDR3: CSARRASAEAFF

length: 14
J: TRBJ2-1
V: TRBV7-3
CDR3: CASSPFGGRNEQFF

length: 15
J: TRBJ2-3
V: TRBV5-1
CDR3: CASSVTVPSTDTQYF

length: 14
J: TRBJ2-1
V: TRBV20-1
CDR3: CSAILRGKYNEQFF

length: 14
J: TRBJ1-2
V: TRBV12-3/TRBV12-4
CDR3: CASSLTDRALGYTF

length: 16
J: TRBJ2-1
V: TRBV7-3
CDR3: CASSLKGTSGVVEQFF

length: 14
J: TRBJ2-7
V: TRBV5-1
CDR3: CASSLSRGSYEQYF

length: 17
J: TRBJ1-1
V: TRBV21-1
CDR3: CASSMLITGTANTEAFF

length: 12
J: TRBJ2-2
V: TRBV5-1
CDR3: CASRAYTGELFF

length: 12
J: TRBJ1-1
V: TRBV20-1
CDR3: CSASGQVDEAFF

length: 15
J: TRBJ1-1
V: TRBV29-1
CDR3: CSVEEDDRGNTEAFF

length: 12
J: TRBJ1-2
V: TRBV7-9
CDR3: CASSQGVYGYTF

length: 15
J: TRBJ2-3
V: TRBV7-9
CDR3: CASSLVSGLTDTQYF

length: 15
J: TRBJ2-1
V: TRBV7-9
CDR3: CASSLVGAGGNEQFF

length: 11
J: TRBJ2-5
V: TRBV5-6
CDR3: CASSYTQTQYF

length: 14
J: TRBJ1-6
V: TRBV20-1
CDR3: CSARDQSYNSPLHF

length: 13
J: TRBJ1-6
V: TRBV24-1
CDR3: CATSEGQGLPLHF

length: 12
J: TRBJ2-3
V: TRBV9
CDR3: CASSVIVDTQYF

length: 14
J: TRBJ2-2
V: TRBV7-9
CDR3: CASTASPNTGELFF

length: 12
J: TRBJ2-5
V: TRBV29-1
CDR3: CSVGGPKETQYF

length: 12
J: TRBJ2-5
V: TRBV20-1
CDR3: CSARLLGETQYF

length: 14
J: TRBJ2-3
V: TRBV7-9
CDR3: CASSPVGSTDTQYF

length: 15
J: TRBJ2-5
V: TRBV20-1
CDR3: CSATSGLGIAETQYF

length: 16
J: TRBJ2-3
V: TRBV20-1
CDR3: CSASGGALASTDTQYF

length: 13
J: TRBJ1-3
V: TRBV7-9
CDR3: CASSSGSLYTIYF

length: 15
J: TRBJ2-1
V: TRBV28
CDR3: CASIRLPTSYNEQFF

length: 13
J: TRBJ1-2
V: TRBV29-1
CDR3: CSVGTVISYGYTF

length: 16
J: TRBJ2-1
V: TRBV28
CDR3: CASSFFRQGSYNEQFF

length: 15
J: TRBJ2-5
V: TRBV3-2
CDR3: CASSLWTGDQETQYF

length: 16
J: TRBJ2-1
V: TRBV20-1
CDR3: CSATDWTSGGWDEQFF

length: 15
J: TRBJ2-7
V: TRBV24-1
CDR3: CATSDPDSVPYEQYF

length: 15
J: TRBJ1-2
V: TRBV7-8
CDR3: CASSVVPGGANGYTF

length: 13
J: TRBJ1-2
V: TRBV20-1
CDR3: CSAESGADYGYTF

length: 11
J: TRBJ1-2
V: TRBV5-1
CDR3: CASSLADGYTF

length: 13
J: TRBJ2-1
V: TRBV7-9
CDR3: CASSLLRGREQFF

length: 17
J: TRBJ1-1
V: TRBV7-2
CDR3: CASSLTLGPGSNTEAFF

length: 14
J: TRBJ2-7
V: TRBV7-2
CDR3: CASSASRGPYEQYF

length: 16
J: TRBJ1-1
V: TRBV4-1
CDR3: CASSQTAGTGNTEAFF

length: 13
J: TRBJ1-2
V: TRBV10-3
CDR3: CAISEGVPNGYTF

length: 15
J: TRBJ2-4
V: TRBV12-3/TRBV12-4
CDR3: CASSGQGLAKNIQYF

length: 15
J: TRBJ2-1
V: TRBV6-4
CDR3: CASSDEAGGYNEQFF

length: 16
J: TRBJ2-5
V: TRBV29-1
CDR3: CSVTGTSGGNQETQYF

length: 12
J: TRBJ2-1
V: TRBV12-3/TRBV12-4
CDR3: CASTKGPHEQFF

length: 15
J: TRBJ2-2
V: TRBV21-1
CDR3: CASSRGPANTGELFF

length: 15
J: TRBJ1-1
V: TRBV5-1
CDR3: CASSINSFGGTEAFF

length: 14
J: TRBJ2-7
V: TRBV12-3/TRBV12-4
CDR3: CASSRELGRGEQYF

length: 13
J: TRBJ1-1
V: TRBV7-2
CDR3: CASSSRGETEAFF

length: 14
J: TRBJ2-1
V: TRBV12-3/TRBV12-4
CDR3: CASRMRGGHNEQFF